Listed here are 19 T cell receptor beta chains from one sample, sequenced in a study of tumor T cells in aggressive B-cell lymphoma. Repertoires were generated with immunoSEQ multiplex PCR, while TCRdb's copy carries only in-frame clones and drops some. The table lists about 3,100 clones, around 68% of them singletons. The sample taken for sequencing was tumor tissue. Receptor source: an adult with diffuse large B cell lymphoma.

The chain carries TRBV15 and TRBJ2-3; TRBD1 matches 9 bases. The CDR3 contains 15 residues. Germline V gene lookup returns CDR1 LNHNV and CDR2 YYDKDF (reference sequence). V lost 3 bases and J lost 3; bases outside the gene matches: 4. CDR3 protein: CATSRGTGRTDTQYF. CDR3 in DNA: TGTGCCACCAGCAGGGGGACAGGGAGGACAGATACGCAGTATTTT.

V is TRBV7-6 and J is TRBJ2-5; 8 nucleotides align to TRBD1. The DNA end lines up better with TRBJ2-7; the J call may be wrong. The CDR3 extends over 14 amino acids. In germline, CDR1 is SGHVS, CDR2 FNYEAQ. The CDR3 sequence: CASSSGQGAYEQYF. The DNA for the CDR3 is TGTGCCAGCAGCTCCGGACAGGGAGCCTACGAGCAGTACTTC.

The chain joins TRBV18 to TRBJ1-4; perhaps TRBD1 as D (5 bases). The CDR3 contains 14 residues. Germline assignment: CDR1 KGHSH and CDR2 LQKENI. V lost 2 bases, J lost 8 bases, and 12 bases lay in between. CDR3 amino acids: CASSPRGGEEKLFF. The CDR3 DNA sequence: TGTGCCAGCTCACCAAGGGGAGGGGAAGAAAAACTGTTTTTT.

This clone was found a few times. This CDR3 is CASSVASGPNTGELFF. The CDR3, as DNA: TGTGCCAGCAGCGTAGCTTCCGGTCCTAACACCGGGGAGCTGTTTTTT. The chain couples TRBV9 to TRBJ2-2; D is unresolved. The germline gives CDR1 SGDLS, CDR2 YYNGEE. The CDR3 spans 16 residues. Trimming shortened V by 0 bases and J by 2 bases, and 11 bases separated the two germline ends.

The V gene is TRBV19, the J gene TRBJ2-4; D gene unclear. V was cut by 6 bases and J by 3 bases, with 9 bases left in between. This CDR3 region has 13 residues. CDR1 and CDR2 (germline): LNHDA, SQIVND (reference sequence). CDR3 bases: TGTGCCAGTAGAGAGGTGGGCAAAAACATTCAGTACTTC. Amino acids: CASREVGKNIQYF.

V usage is TRBV5-5 and J usage is TRBJ2-7, with TRBD2 matching 7 bases. Germline V gene sequence: CDR1 SGHKS, CDR2 YYEKEE (reference sequence). The J segment lost 3 bases and the V segment lost 4 bases, leaving 10 bases of the junction unmatched. CDR3 length: 15 amino acids. As DNA, the CDR3 is TGTGCCAGCAGCAGGAGCACTAGCGCTATCTACGAGCAGTACTTC. This gives the protein CASSRSTSAIYEQYF.

V gene TRBV18 combines with J gene TRBJ2-3; D call uncertain. V was cut by 0 bases and J by 2 bases, with 6 bases left in between. The V gene's germline CDR1 is KGHSH and CDR2 LQKENI. There are 14 residues in the CDR3. The CDR3 here is CASSPPAYTDTQYF. The CDR3, as DNA: TGTGCCAGCTCACCACCAGCCTACACAGATACGCAGTATTTT.

J is TRBJ2-1 and V is TRBV14, with 12 positions matching TRBD2. The J segment lost 4 bases and the V segment lost 4 bases, leaving 2 bases of the junction unmatched. This CDR3 spans 15 amino acids. Germline CDR1 and CDR2: SGHDN and FVKESK. In DNA form, the CDR3 reads TGTGCCAGCAGCCGGACTAGCGGGGTATACAATGAGCAGTTCTTC. Protein: CASSRTSGVYNEQFF.

This clone was seen a few times. CDR3 in amino acids: CASSLVREGRKFF. CDR3 nucleotide sequence: TGTGCCAGCAGCTTAGTTCGGGAGGGGAGGAAGTTCTTC. The genes are TRBV11-3 and TRBJ2-1; the match to TRBD2 covers 8 bases. The CDR3 is 13 residues long. The trim removed 1 base at V and 14 bases at J, leaving 7 bases unmatched. The germline gives CDR1 SGHNT, CDR2 YENEEA.

The chain couples TRBV27 to TRBJ2-3, with D maybe TRBD1 (5 bases). Germline V gives CDR1 MNHEY, CDR2 SMNVEV (reference sequence). Trimming removed 2 bases at V and 0 bases at J, with 9 bases between. The CDR3 has 15 amino acids. The CDR3 is CASSLGHPSTDTQYF. DNA for the CDR3: TGTGCCAGCAGTTTAGGACACCCGAGCACAGATACGCAGTATTTT.

The chain carries TRBV9 and TRBJ2-7, with D maybe TRBD1 (6 bases). Germline assignment: CDR1 SGDLS and CDR2 YYNGEE. There are 15 residues in the CDR3. V lost 0 bases, J lost 1 base, and 11 bases lay in between. As DNA, the CDR3 is TGTGCCAGCAGCGTAGGGGGGCCTCAATCCTACGAGCAGTACTTC. This encodes CASSVGGPQSYEQYF. The whole variable domain, filled in from reference TRBV9 and TRBJ2-7, reads DSGVTQTPKHLITATGQRVTLRCSPRSGDLSVYWYQQSLDQGLQFLIQYYNGEERAKGNILERFSAQQFPDLHSELNLSSLELGDSALYFCASSVGGPQSYEQYFGPGTRLTVT.

This clone has just a few counts. The J gene is TRBJ2-7, the V gene TRBV2; D is perhaps TRBD1 (5 bases). The germline gives CDR1 SNHLY, CDR2 FYNNEI. CDR3 length equals 14 residues. Trimming removed 7 bases from V and 0 bases from J, with 13 bases in between. The CDR3 spells CASTSGYTSYEQYF. CDR3 nucleotides: TGTGCCAGCACCTCAGGGTATACCTCCTACGAGCAGTACTTC.

Notes on this clone: A much larger clonotype is one base distant, so this may be a read error. The J gene is TRBJ2-5, the V gene TRBV18, with unresolved D. The J call may be in error: the DNA end matches TRBJ2-7 better. Germline V gene lookup returns CDR1 KGHSH and CDR2 LQKENI. CDR3 length: 13 amino acids. CDR3 sequence: CTSSPTQAYEQYF. CDR3 coding DNA: TGTACCAGCTCACCAACGCAGGCCTACGAGCAGTACTTC.

About this clone itself: A much larger clone differs from this one at a single base, so this may be a read error. V is TRBV2 and J is TRBJ2-5; unclear D gene. The CDR3 spans 13 residues. Germline V lookup: CDR1 SNHLY, CDR2 FYNNEI. The CDR3 spells CASSEGSQETRYF. CDR3 in DNA: TGTGCCAGCAGTGAGGGCAGTCAAGAGACCCGGTACTTC.

Comments on this clone: The junction departs from germline at one end; a sequencing error may be responsible. The V call is TRBV5-4, the J call TRBJ2-2; D uncertain. The CDR3 contains 15 residues. Germline values: CDR1 SGHNT, CDR2 YYREEE (reference sequence). This chain's CDR3 is CASSLGTTNTRELFF. CDR3 nucleotide sequence: TGTGCCAGCAGCTTGGGCACCACGAACACCAGGGAGCTGTTTTTT.

About this clone itself: One end of the junction does not line up with germline, which may come from a read error. Other DNA sequences in this sample translate to the same CDR3. The rearrangement joins TRBV9 to TRBJ2-7, with D maybe TRBD2 (6 bases). This CDR3 spans 13 amino acids. Per the germline V gene, CDR1 is SGDLS and CDR2 is YYNGEE. CDR3 sequence reads: CASSVDSGEVQYF. For the CDR3, the DNA is TGTGCCAGCAGCGTAGACTCGGGGGAGGTGCAGTATTTC.

The chain couples TRBV5-1 to TRBJ1-1; D unclear. Trimming shortened V by 4 bases and J by 7 bases, and 11 bases separated the two germline ends. From germline, CDR1 is SGHRS and CDR2 YFSETQ. This CDR3 has 12 residues. The CDR3 nucleotides are TGCGCCAGCAGCATACAAGGACTTGAAGCTTTCTTT. Translation gives CASSIQGLEAFF.

J is TRBJ1-5 and V is TRBV18; possible D gene TRBD1, 5 bases. CDR1 and CDR2 (germline): KGHSH, LQKENI. The ends were cut back, 3 bases at V and 1 base at J, with 10 bases in the middle. This CDR3 has 15 residues. In DNA form, the CDR3 reads TGTGCCAGCTCACCGCTAGGGGTGAGCAATCAGCCCCAGCATTTT. This translates into CASSPLGVSNQPQHF.

The chain recombines TRBV6-6 with TRBJ1-3; D unclear. The V gene lost 6 bases and the J gene lost 0 bases, with 3 bases spanning the gap. The CDR3 length is 12 residues. Looked up from germline, CDR1 is MNHNY and CDR2 is SVGAGI (reference sequence). The chain's CDR3 is CASRSSGNTIYF. CDR3 nucleotide sequence: TGTGCCAGCAGGAGCTCTGGAAACACCATATATTTT.